These T cell receptor beta chains were read from a single sample in a study of CDR3 diversity in severe acne. Using its own MiXCR run on the PCR reads, TCRdb lists one record per CDR3 protein. There are around 91,000 distinct CDR3 sequences in the sample; 50% to 65% occur only once, and roughly an eighth lies in the top ten. Sequenced input: blood. All receptors derive from a male donor in good health, without acne. The CDR3 runs from the conserved cysteine through the conserved F or W. The order of the fields is V gene, clone size, D gene, J gene, CDR3 DNA, CDR3 protein. D genes are given only for firm matches. Only part of the rows carry a size: once, few, many, or a class if the clone is expanded.

v_call: TRBV10-3; clone_size: many; d_call: -; j_call: TRBJ1-2; cdr3_nt: TGTGCCATCAGGGAAGAGGACAGCCCCAACTATGGCTACACCTTC; cdr3_aa: CAIREEDSPNYGYTF
v_call: TRBV20-1; clone_size: -; d_call: -; j_call: TRBJ1-2; cdr3_nt: TGCAGTGCTGAGACTAGCGGGGGGGCCTACAATGGCTACACCTTC; cdr3_aa: CSAETSGGAYNGYTF
v_call: TRBV25-1; clone_size: -; d_call: TRBD1; j_call: TRBJ1-2; cdr3_nt: TGTGCCAGCAGTGGTGGACAGGCGATCTATGGCTACACCTTC; cdr3_aa: CASSGGQAIYGYTF
v_call: TRBV19; clone_size: -; d_call: -; j_call: TRBJ1-1; cdr3_nt: TGTGCCAGTACCGCCTCGGAGGGGATTATGGCTTTCTTT; cdr3_aa: CASTASEGIMAFF
v_call: TRBV29-1; clone_size: -; d_call: TRBD1; j_call: TRBJ1-2; cdr3_nt: TGCAGCGTTGAAGATCCCCGGGACAGGGGTGACTATGGCTACACCTTC; cdr3_aa: CSVEDPRDRGDYGYTF
v_call: TRBV11-2; clone_size: once; d_call: TRBD1; j_call: TRBJ2-5; cdr3_nt: TGTGCCAGCAGCAGACAGGGAAAGGAGACCCAGTACTTC; cdr3_aa: CASSRQGKETQYF
v_call: TRBV11-1; clone_size: -; d_call: -; j_call: TRBJ2-3; cdr3_nt: TGTGCCAGCAGCTTAACGCGGGCGAAAAATGAGCAGTATTTT; cdr3_aa: CASSLTRAKNEQYF
v_call: TRBV12-5; clone_size: few; d_call: -; j_call: TRBJ2-5; cdr3_nt: TGTGCTAGTGGAACGCGGCCACTCGAAGAGACCCAGTACTTC; cdr3_aa: CASGTRPLEETQYF
v_call: TRBV20-1; clone_size: -; d_call: TRBD1; j_call: TRBJ1-1; cdr3_nt: TGCAGTGCTAGAGATCGTTCCGGGACAGCTGAAGCTTTCTTT; cdr3_aa: CSARDRSGTAEAFF
v_call: TRBV19; clone_size: -; d_call: TRBD1; j_call: TRBJ1-1; cdr3_nt: TGTGCCAGTAGTATAGCACTACGGCAGGGGGAAGGAGCTGAAGCTTTCTTT; cdr3_aa: CASSIALRQGEGAEAFF
v_call: TRBV7-6; clone_size: once; d_call: -; j_call: TRBJ2-2; cdr3_nt: TGTGCCAGCAGCCCCGGGCGGGAGCTGTTTTTT; cdr3_aa: CASSPGRELFF
v_call: TRBV7-2; clone_size: medium-sized; d_call: TRBD2; j_call: TRBJ2-3; cdr3_nt: TGTGCCAGCAGTAAGAATCCGGGACTAGGGAGCACAGATACGCAGTATTTT; cdr3_aa: CASSKNPGLGSTDTQYF
v_call: TRBV6-6; clone_size: many; d_call: -; j_call: TRBJ1-1; cdr3_nt: TGTGCCAGCACCACAAGTTTGGGCACTGAAGCTTTCTTT; cdr3_aa: CASTTSLGTEAFF
v_call: TRBV6-5; clone_size: many; d_call: TRBD2; j_call: TRBJ2-5; cdr3_nt: TGTGCCAGCAGTTACTCTTTCGACCTAGCGGCGTCTTGGACCCAGTACTTC; cdr3_aa: CASSYSFDLAASWTQYF
v_call: TRBV27; clone_size: many; d_call: TRBD1; j_call: TRBJ1-2; cdr3_nt: TGTGCCAGCAGTTTAGCAGGGGGCGGCTATGGCTACACCTTC; cdr3_aa: CASSLAGGGYGYTF
v_call: TRBV24-1; clone_size: medium-sized; d_call: -; j_call: TRBJ2-3; cdr3_nt: TGTGCCACCAGTGACCCCGAGGGAACAGATACGCAGTATTTT; cdr3_aa: CATSDPEGTDTQYF
v_call: TRBV6-5; clone_size: many; d_call: TRBD1; j_call: TRBJ2-1; cdr3_nt: TGTGCCAGCAGTTCACTGGACAGGGGGCCGGGTGAGCAGTTCTTC; cdr3_aa: CASSSLDRGPGEQFF
v_call: TRBV29-1; clone_size: -; d_call: -; j_call: TRBJ1-1; cdr3_nt: TGCAGCGTGTACAGGGCGACTGAAGCTTTCTTT; cdr3_aa: CSVYRATEAFF
v_call: TRBV30; clone_size: many; d_call: TRBD1; j_call: TRBJ1-2; cdr3_nt: TGTGCCTGGAGTGTATGGGGACAGGGAAAGTTTCGCTACACCTTC; cdr3_aa: CAWSVWGQGKFRYTF
v_call: TRBV5-1; clone_size: few; d_call: TRBD1; j_call: TRBJ1-4; cdr3_nt: TGCGCCAGCAGCCACGCCGACTTTCCACAGGGGGCCATTGAAAAACTGTTTTTT; cdr3_aa: CASSHADFPQGAIEKLFF
v_call: TRBV7-9; clone_size: once; d_call: -; j_call: TRBJ2-5; cdr3_nt: TGTGCCACGATTGGACGGGCAGGGCAAGAGACCCAGTACTTC; cdr3_aa: CATIGRAGQETQYF
v_call: TRBV5-1; clone_size: few; d_call: TRBD1; j_call: TRBJ1-2; cdr3_nt: TGCGCCAGCCGCCGGACAGGGGATAACTATGGCTACACCTTC; cdr3_aa: CASRRTGDNYGYTF
v_call: TRBV7-2; clone_size: few; d_call: -; j_call: TRBJ1-1; cdr3_nt: TGTGCCAGCAGCTTAGCAGTGATGAACACTGAAGCTTTCTTT; cdr3_aa: CASSLAVMNTEAFF
v_call: TRBV18; clone_size: -; d_call: -; j_call: TRBJ2-3; cdr3_nt: TGTGTCAGCCCACCTAAGGCGAGCACAGATACGCAGTATTTT; cdr3_aa: CVSPPKASTDTQYF
v_call: TRBV20-1; clone_size: few; d_call: TRBD2; j_call: TRBJ2-3; cdr3_nt: TGCAGTGCTAGCTCGGGACTAGCGGGGCCCTTAGATACGCAGTATTTT; cdr3_aa: CSASSGLAGPLDTQYF